The 15 T cell receptor beta chains given below trace back to one sample, sequenced in a study of cytomegalovirus exposure and HLA in healthy donors (dated 2017 in TCRdb). Libraries were constructed by the immunoSEQ multiplex PCR assay. A mixture of 60 forward primers for TCR Vbeta segments and 13 reverse primers for TCR Jbeta segments was used in the multiplex PCR. The clones in this table, taken by TCRdb from immuneACCESS, are in-frame only. Not every clone is retained; where verified, under half of the shortfall comes from an unresolved V gene, and the cause of the rest is unknown. For this sample there are roughly 120,000 clones; about 76% appear just once. The top ten constitute around 4% of the sample. What was sequenced was PBMCs. These receptors were collected from a woman aged 30 to 39 in good health and CMV-seronegative.

The chain employs TRBV5-1 and TRBJ2-7; 12 positions match TRBD1. V gave up 4 bases and J gave up 4 bases; unmatched junction bases: 6. The V gene's germline CDR1 is SGHRS and CDR2 YFSETQ. The CDR3 loop spans 15 amino acids. The CDR3 reads CASSLGTGGAYEQYF. CDR3 DNA sequence: TGCGCCAGCAGCCTCGGGACAGGGGGCGCGTACGAGCAGTACTTC. Complete variable domain (other parts from reference TRBV5-1 and TRBJ2-7): KAGVTQTPRYLIKTRGQQVTLSCSPISGHRSVSWYQQTPGQGLQFLFEYFSETQRNKGNFPGRFSGRQFSNSRSEMNVSTLELGDSALYLCASSLGTGGAYEQYFGPGTRLTVT.

This rearrangement joins TRBV7-2 to TRBJ2-1; TRBD2 aligns across 13 bases. Looked up from germline, CDR1 is SGHTA and CDR2 is FQGNSA. V was pared by 1 base and J by 10 bases, with 1 base of the junction left unmatched. The CDR3 is 14 residues long. CDR3 residues: CASSLVLAGGEQFF. The CDR3 coding sequence is TGTGCCAGCAGCTTAGTACTAGCGGGAGGGGAGCAGTTCTTC.

The rearrangement uses TRBV28 and TRBJ1-5, with D unclear. V lost 3 bases to trimming and J lost 0 bases, with 21 bases between them. Germline CDR1 is MDHEN and CDR2 is SYDVKM. The CDR3 has 19 residues. The CDR3: CASSLVGVKGEFSNQPQHF. As DNA, the CDR3 is TGTGCCAGCAGTTTGGTGGGTGTGAAGGGAGAGTTTAGCAATCAGCCCCAGCATTTT. Filled out from reference TRBV28 and TRBJ1-5, the complete variable domain reads DVKVTQSSRYLVKRTGEKVFLECVQDMDHENMFWYRQDPGLGLRLIYFSYDVKMKEKGDIPEGYSVSREKKERFSLILESASTNQTSMYLCASSLVGVKGEFSNQPQHFGDGTRLSIL.

The genes are TRBV7-9 and TRBJ2-1; D is perhaps TRBD2 (5 bases). Trimming removed 6 bases from V and 4 bases from J, with 7 bases in between. CDR1 and CDR2 from the germline V gene are SEHNR and FQNEAQ (reference sequence). The CDR3 consists of 12 residues. Here the CDR3 reads CASRRGYNEQFF. As DNA, the CDR3 is TGTGCCAGCAGACGGGGTTACAATGAGCAGTTCTTC. Based on the CDR3 plus reference TRBV7-9 and TRBJ2-1, the full variable domain is DTGVSQNPRHKITKRGQNVTFRCDPISEHNRLYWYRQTLGQGPEFLTYFQNEAQLEKSRLLSDRFSAERPKGSFSTLEIQRTEQGDSAMYLCASRRGYNEQFFGPGTRLTVL.

J is TRBJ2-1 and V is TRBV27; 8 bases fit TRBD2. Germline V CDR1 and CDR2: MNHEY, SMNVEV (reference sequence). The CDR3 runs 15 residues. With 7 bases clipped from V and 9 bases from J, the junction kept 14 bases outside the gene matches. The CDR3 nucleotides read TGTGCCAGCACTCGGTTAGGGGCCCGGGGGGGTGAGCAGTTCTTC. It encodes CASTRLGARGGEQFF.

This clone came up a few times. J is TRBJ2-3 and V is TRBV9; 11 positions agree with TRBD1. This CDR3 is 16 amino acids long. With V trimmed by 4 bases and J by 2 bases, 6 bases remained unmatched. Germline V gene sequence: CDR1 SGDLS, CDR2 YYNGEE. The CDR3: CASSTGTGGNTDTQYF. DNA of the CDR3: TGTGCCAGCAGCACAGGGACAGGGGGAAACACAGATACGCAGTATTTT.

This clone was found a few times. The chain couples TRBV28 to TRBJ2-7; D uncertain. Trimming took off 2 bases at V and 6 bases at J, with 8 bases between the two ends. The germline CDR1 and CDR2 sequences are MDHEN and SYDVKM. CDR3 length equals 12 residues. Here the CDR3 reads CASSLSSREQYF. The CDR3 DNA follows: TGTGCCAGCAGTTTAAGTAGTCGCGAGCAGTACTTC.

Note on this clone: One end of the junction does not line up with germline, which may come from a read error. This chain uses TRBV7-9 with TRBJ1-4; D might be TRBD1 (5 bases). The CDR3 is 14 residues long. Germline CDR1 reads SEHNR; CDR2 reads FQNEAQ (reference sequence). Written as DNA, the CDR3 is TGTTCCAGCAGCAACCAGGGCGGGGGTGAAAAACTGTTTTTT. This gives the protein CSSSNQGGGEKLFF.

CDR3 residues: CASSEQGVTAFF. The CDR3 nucleotides read TGTGCCAGCAGCGAACAGGGGGTAACGGCTTTCTTT. This chain uses TRBV9 with TRBJ1-1, with 8 bases lining up with TRBD1. The CDR3 loop spans 12 amino acids. Germline CDR1 is SGDLS and CDR2 is YYNGEE. V gave up 3 bases and J gave up 11 bases; unmatched junction bases: 6.

The chain recombines TRBV14 with TRBJ2-1; D remains unclear. This CDR3 is 15 amino acids long. Germline V gene sequence: CDR1 SGHDN, CDR2 FVKESK. V lost 8 bases, J lost 3 bases, and 17 bases lay in between. For the CDR3, the DNA is TGTGCCAGCTCCCCGGGTAGCCTAATCTACAATGAGCAGTTCTTC. Translation: CASSPGSLIYNEQFF.

This clone has only one observation. The chain joins TRBV4-1 to TRBJ2-7; a weak D match, TRBD1 (6 bases). From germline, CDR1 is MGHRA and CDR2 YSYEKL. This CDR3 spans 18 amino acids. The V end was cut by 0 bases, the J end by 1 base, with 19 bases between. The CDR3 spells CASSQDKSGTLASYEQYF. The CDR3, as DNA: TGCGCCAGCAGCCAAGATAAATCGGGGACATTAGCATCCTACGAGCAGTACTTC.

The rearrangement joins TRBV19 to TRBJ2-7; unclear D gene. V lost 4 bases and J lost 1, with 14 bases in between. There are 15 residues in the CDR3. Germline loops: CDR1 LNHDA, CDR2 SQIVND (reference sequence). For the CDR3, the DNA is TGTGCCAGTAGTACCAGAAGAACCTTGTCCTACGAGCAGTACTTC. Its protein is CASSTRRTLSYEQYF.

This clone was observed a few times. CDR3 nucleotides: TGTGCCAGCAGCTTGTACGTACCTAGTATCACTGAAGCTTTCTTT. Translating it yields CASSLYVPSITEAFF. The J gene is TRBJ1-1, the V gene TRBV5-6; no definite D call. The CDR3 runs 15 residues. Germline-derived CDR1 and CDR2 are SGHDT and YYEEEE. V was clipped by 1 base and J by 4 bases, with 14 bases between them.

This rearrangement joins TRBV28 to TRBJ1-2; TRBD1 is a possible D gene (5 bases). With 6 bases removed from V and 13 bases from J, the gap between germline ends came to 15 bases. This CDR3 spans 11 amino acids. Germline V gene lookup returns CDR1 MDHEN and CDR2 SYDVKM. CDR3 protein: CASRAGGLSTF. The CDR3 DNA is TGTGCCAGCAGGGCCGGGGGTCTAAGCACCTTC.

J is TRBJ2-7 and V is TRBV27; 12 bases are a match to TRBD2. Germline values: CDR1 MNHEY, CDR2 SMNVEV (reference sequence). Losses at the gene ends were 0 bases for V and 6 bases for J; bases not matched to a gene: 21. The CDR3 contains 21 residues. CDR3 protein: CASSLSGRLYSSGRAEREQYF. The CDR3 nucleotides read TGTGCCAGCAGTTTATCGGGACGGCTTTACTCTAGCGGGAGGGCCGAGCGCGAGCAGTACTTC.